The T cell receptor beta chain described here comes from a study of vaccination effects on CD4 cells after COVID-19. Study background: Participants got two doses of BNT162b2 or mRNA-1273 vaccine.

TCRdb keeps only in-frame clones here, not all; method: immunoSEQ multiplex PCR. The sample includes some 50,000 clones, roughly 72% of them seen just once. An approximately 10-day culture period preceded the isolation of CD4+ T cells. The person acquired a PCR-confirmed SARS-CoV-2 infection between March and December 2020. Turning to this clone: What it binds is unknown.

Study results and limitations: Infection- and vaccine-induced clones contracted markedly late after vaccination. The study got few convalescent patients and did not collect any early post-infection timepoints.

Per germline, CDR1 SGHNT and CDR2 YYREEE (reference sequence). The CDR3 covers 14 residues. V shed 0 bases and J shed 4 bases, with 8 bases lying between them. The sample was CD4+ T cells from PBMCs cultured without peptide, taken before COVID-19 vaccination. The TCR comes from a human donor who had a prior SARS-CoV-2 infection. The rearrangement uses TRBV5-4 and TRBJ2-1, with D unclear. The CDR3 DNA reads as TGTGCCAGCAGCTTGGGCGACGGGTACAATGAGCAGTTCTTC. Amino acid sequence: CASSLGDGYNEQFF. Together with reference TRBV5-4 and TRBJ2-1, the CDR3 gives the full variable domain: ETGVTQSPTHLIKTRGQQVTLRCSSQSGHNTVSWYQQALGQGPQFIFQYYREEENGRGNFPPRFSGLQFPNYSSELNVNALELDDSALYLCASSLGDGYNEQFFGPGTRLTVL.